A selection of T cell receptor beta chains follows, all from one sample in a study of shared clonotypes between healthy human individuals. TCRdb's table, derived via immunoSEQ multiplex PCR, lists solely in-frame clones and lacks some. The sample lists about 2.2 million clones; roughly 91% were seen once. Sequencing was performed on naive CD8+ T cells from PBMCs. These receptors originate from a man between 18 and 35 years old in good health. Some clones in this sample may be carry-over from other donors' samples. CDR3s leave out the opening cysteine and the closing phenylalanine or tryptophan. The order of the fields is J gene, CDR3 length, V gene, CDR3 protein.

>TRBJ2-1|11|TRBV7-9
ASSLSGYPEQF
>TRBJ2-7|13|TRBV18
ASSPKGQRNYEQY
>TRBJ2-3|13|TRBV28
ASRRTSGSADTQY
>TRBJ2-4|14|TRBV7-2
ASSSNLFITKNIQY
>TRBJ2-2|11|TRBV30
AWTSVVAGELF
>TRBJ2-3|13|TRBV11-2
ASTWTSGRADTQY
>TRBJ2-2|12|TRBV19
ASSIVTATGELF
>TRBJ1-2|11|TRBV2
ASSEAGGYGYT
>TRBJ1-1|13|TRBV5-1
ASSLGGGLNTEAF
>TRBJ2-7|15|TRBV27
ASSPGTSGSIAYEQY
>TRBJ2-2|14|TRBV28
ASSLRLVLNTGELF
>TRBJ1-1|13|TRBV7-9
ASSTPGQGGTEAF
>TRBJ2-7|14|TRBV27
ASSPSGGESSYEQY
>TRBJ2-2|12|TRBV4-1
ASSQEAAFGELF
>TRBJ2-3|15|TRBV4-1
ASSQDYEGVNSDTQY
>TRBJ2-7|15|TRBV13
ASSFGSAGVGSYEQY
>TRBJ2-7|14|TRBV4-3
ASSQASGTHVWEQY
>TRBJ2-2|14|TRBV5-1
ASSGGNYWVTGELF
>TRBJ1-3|12|TRBV19
ASSIGPPGNTIY
>TRBJ2-7|10|TRBV6-5
ASSYSGDEQY
>TRBJ1-6|12|TRBV5-8
ASSLGPSHSPLH
>TRBJ2-3|12|TRBV25-1
ASSGEGVTDTQY
>TRBJ2-1|14|TRBV5-4
ASSPTSSSSYNEQF
>TRBJ2-1|12|TRBV9
ASSATLAADEQF
>TRBJ1-2|13|TRBV2
ASSEDGDRRYGYT
>TRBJ2-5|12|TRBV10-3
AISSGGYQETQY
>TRBJ2-1|15|TRBV11-2
ASSLGREGRLDNEQF
>TRBJ1-3|16|TRBV11-2
ASSLDRWPNSSGNTIY
>TRBJ1-4|12|TRBV4-3
ASSPGGSREKLF
>TRBJ2-5|13|TRBV9
ASSPRGGTGETQY
>TRBJ1-1|16|TRBV28
ASSFYISHEGRGTEAF
>TRBJ2-1|14|TRBV4-2
ASSQAIAGGPNEQF
>TRBJ2-2|12|TRBV4-1
ASSRPGGSGELF
>TRBJ1-4|13|TRBV15
ATSTGRATNEKLF
>TRBJ1-4|13|TRBV27
ASTPLGTRNEKLF
>TRBJ2-1|13|TRBV7-8
ASSLGQGINNEQF
>TRBJ1-1|10|TRBV5-4
ASSLGGGDAF
>TRBJ1-4|13|TRBV28
ASSVTRARNEKLF
>TRBJ2-5|11|TRBV11-2
ASREGSQETQY
>TRBJ1-5|12|TRBV28
ASSRDRVNQPQH
>TRBJ2-3|14|TRBV11-2
ASSPGVSPSTDTQY
>TRBJ2-1|12|TRBV7-9
ASSLNRRANEQF
>TRBJ1-4|12|TRBV15
ATSRDRGSEKLF
>TRBJ1-1|12|TRBV7-9
ASNLFGMNTEAF
>TRBJ1-2|13|TRBV7-9
ASSAPGQPDGGYT
>TRBJ2-7|15|TRBV7-9
ASTPLISNSAGYEQY
>TRBJ2-1|11|TRBV6-6
ASSQRTSNEQF
>TRBJ1-1|14|TRBV2
ASMDQLLTSNTEAF
>TRBJ1-2|12|TRBV9
ASSPAEANYGYT
>TRBJ1-5|11|TRBV27
ASSKIGNQPQH
>TRBJ2-2|15|TRBV9
ASSVPQEAGPTGELF
>TRBJ1-1|11|TRBV6-6
ASGGGVHTEAF
>TRBJ2-3|12|TRBV4-1
ASSHREGADTQY
>TRBJ1-4|14|TRBV6-5
ASSYGSGATNEKLF